The entry that follows covers one TCR beta chain sequence. Its antigen is currently unknown. This sample is drawn from a study of T cell responses to AZD1222 COVID-19 vaccine. Whole-study results and caveats: It was only after the peak T cell response that any repertoires were sampled. The sample set comprised mostly white British donors with more females, and clonal diversity was possibly underestimated. The study reported that nearly half of spike-specific TCRs target unmutated variant regions.

Assay: immunoSEQ multiplex PCR; the TCRdb copy retains only in-frame clones and omits some. The table records 90,000 to 140,000 clones, more than 70% of them present only once. CDR3 length equals 14 residues. Germline trimming cut 0 bases from V and 12 bases from J; bases unmatched to any gene: 5. Per the germline V gene, CDR1 is KGHDR and CDR2 is SFDVKD. The TCR was taken from an adult in good health. Material: peripheral blood, obtained on day 0 of AZD1222 vaccination. The chain couples TRBV24-1 to TRBJ2-1; 9 bases are a match to TRBD2. The CDR3 sequence is CATSDLTSGQGQFF. The CDR3 DNA reads as TGTGCCACCAGTGATTTGACTAGCGGGCAGGGGCAGTTCTTC.